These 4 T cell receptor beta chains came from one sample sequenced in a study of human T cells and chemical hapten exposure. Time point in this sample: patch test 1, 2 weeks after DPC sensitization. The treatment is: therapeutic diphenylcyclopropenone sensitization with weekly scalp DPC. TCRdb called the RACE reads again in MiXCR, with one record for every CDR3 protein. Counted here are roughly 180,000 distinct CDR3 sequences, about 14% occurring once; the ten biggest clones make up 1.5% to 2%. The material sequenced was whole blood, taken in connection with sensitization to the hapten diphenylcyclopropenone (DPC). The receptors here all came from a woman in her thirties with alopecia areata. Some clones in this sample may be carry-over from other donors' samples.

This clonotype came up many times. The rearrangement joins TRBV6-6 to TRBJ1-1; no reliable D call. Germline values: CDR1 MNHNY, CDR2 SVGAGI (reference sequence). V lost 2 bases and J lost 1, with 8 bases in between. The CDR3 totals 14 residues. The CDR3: CASSYLTSNTEAFF. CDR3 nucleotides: TGTGCCAGCAGTTACCTTACGTCGAACACTGAAGCTTTCTTT.

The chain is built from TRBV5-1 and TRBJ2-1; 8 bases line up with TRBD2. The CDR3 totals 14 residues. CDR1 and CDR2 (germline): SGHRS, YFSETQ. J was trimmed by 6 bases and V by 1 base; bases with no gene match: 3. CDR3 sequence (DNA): TGCGCCAGCAGCTTGTCTAGCGGGCCCAATGAGCAGTTCTTC. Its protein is CASSLSSGPNEQFF.

CDR3 protein: CASSQDLTAGYYGYTF. The DNA of the CDR3 is TGCGCCAGCAGCCAAGATCTGACAGCGGGGTACTATGGCTACACCTTC. The rearrangement links TRBV4-3 to TRBJ1-2, with TRBD1 as a possible D gene (5 bases). Germline-derived CDR1 and CDR2 are LGHNA and YSLEER. Deletions cut 0 bases from V and 3 bases from J, with 14 bases between. CDR3 size: 16 residues.

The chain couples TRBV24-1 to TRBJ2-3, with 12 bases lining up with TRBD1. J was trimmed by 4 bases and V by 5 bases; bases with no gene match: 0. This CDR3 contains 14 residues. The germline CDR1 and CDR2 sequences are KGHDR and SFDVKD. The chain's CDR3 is CATSGDRGPDTQYF. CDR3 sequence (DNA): TGTGCCACCAGTGGGGACAGGGGGCCAGATACGCAGTATTTT.